The entry that follows covers one T cell receptor (beta chain) sequence. This CDR3 has 14 amino acids. Between the trimmed V and J ends, which lost 8 bases and 3 bases, there was a span of 16 bases. Germline CDR1 reads MDHEN; CDR2 reads SYDVKM. Sequencing used immunoSEQ multiplex PCR; TCRdb keeps in-frame clones, though not all of them. Of about 100,000 clones in the sample, approximately 90% were seen once. This sample was taken from a study of PD-L1 blockade in urothelial cancer. On the study more broadly: Blood gave a median around 150,000 T cells.

The sequence was obtained from a woman of 80 years or more with urothelial cancer. The chain recombines TRBV28 with TRBJ1-1; no clear D gene. The sample consisted of PBMCs, taken around atezolizumab (anti-PD-L1) treatment. CDR3 loop: CASGLSGQYTEAFF. In nucleotides, the CDR3 is TGTGCCAGCGGCCTTAGCGGGCAGTACACTGAAGCTTTCTTT. Filled out from reference TRBV28 and TRBJ1-1, the complete variable domain reads DVKVTQSSRYLVKRTGEKVFLECVQDMDHENMFWYRQDPGLGLRLIYFSYDVKMKEKGDIPEGYSVSREKKERFSLILESASTNQTSMYLCASGLSGQYTEAFFGQGTRLTVV.